This TCR beta chain was recovered during a study of neurological immune-mediated disorders. After removal of 3 bases from V and 10 bases from J, the junction contained 10 bases not matched to a gene. This CDR3 comprises 15 residues. CDR1 KGHSH and CDR2 LQKENI come from the germline V gene. Time point in this sample: technical triplicate 2. TCRdb re-analysed the 5' RACE reads in MiXCR, keeping a single row per CDR3 protein. The table records about 55,000 distinct CDR3 sequences, approximately 25% of them present only once. This clonotype appeared many times. The source of this sequence is a man in his sixties with HTLV-1-associated myelopathy (HAM/TSP). V and J are TRBV18 and TRBJ1-4; 8 bases line up with TRBD1. Material for sequencing was PBMCs. The CDR3 region is CASSPGQGVERKLFF. Written as DNA, the CDR3 is TGTGCCAGCTCACCCGGACAGGGAGTGGAAAGAAAACTGTTTTTT.